The present T cell receptor beta chain was sequenced within a study of T cell responses to AZD1222 COVID-19 vaccine. A note on this clone: Its antigen is unknown.

The table came from immunoSEQ multiplex PCR; TCRdb's copy has only in-frame clones and leaves some out. This table holds around 180,000 clones, approximately 87% found once. Germline lookup yields CDR1 MNHEY and CDR2 SMNVEV (reference sequence). The CDR3 totals 14 residues. Trimming removed 3 bases at V and 0 bases at J, with 8 bases between. Whole-study results and caveats: Females made up more of the donors, who were largely white British, and clonal diversity may have come out too low. None of the repertoires were sampled until the peak T cell response had passed.

This chain connects TRBV27 to TRBJ1-1; the D is unclear. This sequence originates from an adult in good health. The specimen was peripheral blood, collected on day 0 of MenACWY control vaccination. CDR3 DNA sequence: TGTGCCAGCAGTTTTCTCGGGATGAACACTGAAGCTTTCTTT. This codes for CASSFLGMNTEAFF.